A single sample is the source of the 18 T cell receptor beta chains below, sequenced in a study of CXCR3-negative and CXCR3-positive naive CD8 T cells. UMI labels and 5' RACE were used to prepare the TRB cDNA libraries. TCRdb reprocessed the 5' RACE reads; each CDR3 protein has one entry and no DNA is given. The clone table shows 48,000 or so distinct CDR3 sequences, with the ten largest holding roughly 15%. Sequencing was performed on memory CD8+ T cells from blood. These receptors all come from a human donor in good health. Some clones in this sample may be carry-over from other donors' samples.

This chain joins TRBV6-2 or TRBV6-3 and TRBJ2-7; the TRBD1 assignment by TCRdb is unverifiable without DNA. The germline gives CDR1 MNHEY, CDR2 SVGEGT. The CDR3 is 15 residues long. CDR3 in amino acids: CASTLGTGRINEQYF.

This sequence joins TRBV6-5 and TRBJ2-3; TCRdb reports TRBD1, a call that lacks DNA to check it against. Looked up from germline, CDR1 is MNHEY and CDR2 is SVGAGI. The CDR3 runs to 15 residues. CDR3 sequence: CASSYDRESTDTQYF.

The chain couples TRBV6-4 to TRBJ2-4; the TRBD1 assignment by TCRdb is unverifiable without DNA. This CDR3 is 16 amino acids long. Germline loops: CDR1 MRHNA, CDR2 SNTAGT. CDR3 in amino acids: CASSPDSGTGRDIQYF.

This sequence joins TRBV28 and TRBJ1-5. Germline-derived CDR1 and CDR2 are MDHEN and SYDVKM. The CDR3 length is 14 residues. CDR3: CASSLREGNQPQHF. Drawing the rest from reference TRBV28 and TRBJ1-5, the complete variable domain is DVKVTQSSRYLVKRTGEKVFLECVQDMDHENMFWYRQDPGLGLRLIYFSYDVKMKEKGDIPEGYSVSREKKERFSLILESASTNQTSMYLCASSLREGNQPQHFGDGTRLSIL.

The chain has TRBV6-6 and TRBJ1-6; TCRdb returns TRBD1, unconfirmable since there is no DNA. Germline V lookup: CDR1 MNHNY, CDR2 SVGAGI (reference sequence). The CDR3 has 13 amino acids. The CDR3 loop is CASNTGTSSPLHF.

CDR3 in amino acids: CASSYSKTGLADTQYF. The chain has TRBV6-5 and TRBJ2-3; TCRdb proposes TRBD2, but this gene call is untestable without DNA. The CDR3 extends over 16 amino acids. Germline CDR1 reads MNHEY; CDR2 reads SVGAGI.

Here the CDR3 reads CASSIRQGLAKNIQYF. The gene calls are TRBV19 and TRBJ2-4; TCRdb's D call, TRBD1, is unchecked because there is no DNA. CDR1 LNHDA and CDR2 SQIVND come from the germline V gene (reference sequence). The CDR3 has 16 residues.

V and J are TRBV6-2 or TRBV6-3 and TRBJ2-1; checking the TCRdb D call of TRBD1 is not possible without DNA. Germline V gene sequence: CDR1 MNHEY, CDR2 SVGEGT. CDR3 size: 14 residues. Here the CDR3 reads CASSGQGAYNEQFF.

The chain couples TRBV14 to TRBJ2-1; TCRdb outputs TRBD1, but without DNA this stays unchecked. CDR3 size: 17 residues. CDR1 SGHDN and CDR2 FVKESK come from the germline V gene. CDR3 loop: CASSQDPGTGIYNEQFF.

This chain connects TRBV29-1 to TRBJ1-1; with no DNA, the TCRdb D assignment of TRBD1 cannot be verified. Germline CDR1 and CDR2: SQVTM and ANQGSEA. This CDR3 is 13 amino acids long. The CDR3 is CSVADSLNTEAFF.

This chain joins TRBV7-6 and TRBJ2-7; TCRdb gives TRBD1 as the D gene, but with no DNA this cannot be confirmed. CDR3 size: 13 residues. Germline V gene sequence: CDR1 SGHVS, CDR2 FNYEAQ. The CDR3 region is CASSRDSSYEQYF.

The V and J genes are TRBV5-4 and TRBJ2-2; TCRdb's D gene call, TRBD2, goes unchecked for lack of DNA. In germline, CDR1 is SGHNT, CDR2 YYREEE (reference sequence). The CDR3 is made up of 13 amino acids. CDR3 sequence reads: CASSLSEGMELFF.

This chain uses TRBV19 with TRBJ2-3; TCRdb gives TRBD2 as the D gene, but with no DNA this cannot be confirmed. The CDR3 loop spans 15 amino acids. CDR1 is LNHDA and CDR2 is SQIVND in the germline V gene (reference sequence). The CDR3: CATKSSSGSTDTQYF.

The genes are TRBV14 and TRBJ1-1. Germline V CDR1 and CDR2: SGHDN, FVKESK. CDR3 length equals 13 residues. CDR3 in amino acids: CASSLHSDAEAFF.

The CDR3: CASTLSGSSYNEQFF. The chain is built from TRBV19 and TRBJ2-1; TCRdb calls TRBD2, which cannot be checked without DNA. Germline CDR1 is LNHDA and CDR2 is SQIVND (reference sequence). The CDR3 consists of 15 residues.

V and J are TRBV19 and TRBJ1-1; TCRdb outputs TRBD1, but without DNA this stays unchecked. Germline V gene sequence: CDR1 LNHDA, CDR2 SQIVND (reference sequence). The CDR3 has 15 amino acids. The CDR3 region is CASSPQPPGGREAFF.

V and J are TRBV5-6 and TRBJ2-2; TCRdb's D call, TRBD2, is unchecked because there is no DNA. CDR1 and CDR2 (germline): SGHDT, YYEEEE. CDR3 size: 14 residues. The CDR3: CASSLRTSSGELFF.

The CDR3 reads CSARDLTRSASLYEQYF. The rearrangement links TRBV20-1 to TRBJ2-7; TCRdb's assignment of TRBD2 cannot be checked, as there is no DNA. Germline CDR1 and CDR2: DFQATT and SNEGSKA (reference sequence). The CDR3 has 17 residues.